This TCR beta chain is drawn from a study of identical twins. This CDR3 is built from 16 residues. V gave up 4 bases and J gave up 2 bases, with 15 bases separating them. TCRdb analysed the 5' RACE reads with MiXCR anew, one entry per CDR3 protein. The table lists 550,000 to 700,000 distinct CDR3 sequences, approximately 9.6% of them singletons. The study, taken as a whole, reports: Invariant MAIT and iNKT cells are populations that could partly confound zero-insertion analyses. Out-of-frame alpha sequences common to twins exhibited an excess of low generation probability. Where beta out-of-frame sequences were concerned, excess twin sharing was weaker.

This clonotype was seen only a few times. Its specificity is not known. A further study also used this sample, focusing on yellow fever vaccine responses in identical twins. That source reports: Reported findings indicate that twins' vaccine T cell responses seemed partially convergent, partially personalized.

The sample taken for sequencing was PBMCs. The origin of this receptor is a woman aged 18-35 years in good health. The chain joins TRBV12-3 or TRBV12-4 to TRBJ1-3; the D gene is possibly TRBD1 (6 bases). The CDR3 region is CASSYADRLAGNTIYF. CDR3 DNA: TGTGCCAGCAGTTACGCCGACAGGCTAGCTGGAAACACCATATATTTT.